The 19 T cell receptor beta chains below all came from one sample that was sequenced in a study of beta chain features in type 1 diabetes. Sequenced material consisted of expressed TCRB transcripts (all of the isolated RNA was reverse transcribed). Assay: immunoSEQ multiplex PCR; the TCRdb copy retains only in-frame clones and omits some. The sample has over 200,000 clones; approximately 11% are singletons. General study points: TCRB CDR3 length was moderately but significantly reduced in all four CD4+ subsets of Type 1 diabetes patients.

These TCRs' antigens remain unknown. Source material: naive CD4+ T cells from blood. Every receptor here comes from a young man with type 1 diabetes.

The genes are TRBV2 and TRBJ1-5; TRBD1 matches at 7 bases. V trimming: 11 bases; J trimming: 6 bases; junction bases outside the gene matches: 10. Germline CDR1 SNHLY, CDR2 FYNNEI. The CDR3 contains 13 residues. CDR3 sequence reads: CAFQGQGGQPQHF. In nucleotides, the CDR3 is TGTGCCTTCCAAGGGCAGGGGGGTCAGCCCCAGCATTTT.

This chain links TRBV10-3 with TRBJ2-3, with D possibly matching TRBD1 (5 bases). Germline CDR1 ENHRY, CDR2 SYGVKD. This CDR3 is 13 amino acids long. Trimming removed 3 bases at V and 6 bases at J, with 10 bases between. The CDR3 DNA reads TGTGCCATCAGTGATGGGGCACCTGATACGCAGTATTTT. Translating it yields CAISDGAPDTQYF.

This clone showed up just a few times. V and J are TRBV7-2 and TRBJ2-5, with D perhaps TRBD2 (7 bases). There are 14 residues in the CDR3. V was pared by 7 bases and J by 4 bases, with 16 bases between. Per germline, CDR1 SGHTA and CDR2 FQGNSA. CDR3 amino acids: CASTLGGGRETQYF. Written as DNA, the CDR3 is TGTGCCAGCACCCTAGGGGGGGGCCGAGAGACCCAGTACTTC.

Only a few counts were recorded for this clone. The rearrangement links TRBV11-2 to TRBJ2-7; D is unresolved. The V and J ends lost 3 bases and 0 bases respectively, with 9 bases between them. This CDR3 region has 14 residues. Germline V CDR1 and CDR2: SGHAT, FQNNGV. CDR3 coding DNA: TGTGCCAGCAGCTTCACACGGAGCTCCTACGAGCAGTACTTC. Its translation: CASSFTRSSYEQYF. The full variable domain, completed using reference TRBV11-2 and TRBJ2-7, is EAGVAQSPRYKIIEKRQSVAFWCNPISGHATLYWYQQILGQGPKLLIQFQNNGVVDDSQLPKDRFSAERLKGVDSTLKIQPAKLEDSAVYLCASSFTRSSYEQYFGPGTRLTVT.

The rearrangement links TRBV10-3 to TRBJ1-1, with unresolved D. The CDR3 is 13 amino acids. The V gene lost 5 bases and the J gene lost 7 bases, with 14 bases spanning the gap. Germline CDR1 reads ENHRY; CDR2 reads SYGVKD. CDR3 bases: TGTGCCATCAGTCAAATGGCAGGTAATGAAGCTTTCTTT. Translation: CAISQMAGNEAFF.

The rearrangement joins TRBV10-3 to TRBJ2-1; 10 nucleotides line up with TRBD1. The CDR3 contains 15 residues. V dropped 4 bases and J dropped 5; count of bases not matched to a gene: 5. Germline V gene sequence: CDR1 ENHRY, CDR2 SYGVKD. The chain's CDR3 is CAISAPGQGNNEQFF. As DNA, the CDR3 is TGTGCCATCAGTGCGCCGGGACAGGGGAACAATGAGCAGTTCTTC.

The gene calls are TRBV27 and TRBJ2-7; 7 bases line up with TRBD1. Germline assignment: CDR1 MNHEY and CDR2 SMNVEV (reference sequence). CDR3 size: 16 residues. V was pared by 0 bases and J by 3 bases, with 8 bases of the junction left unmatched. The CDR3 region has the DNA TGTGCCAGCAGTTTATCACCGGGACAGCTGAACTACGAGCAGTACTTC. Its translation is CASSLSPGQLNYEQYF.

There are a few counts of this clone. The chain combines TRBV30 with TRBJ1-1; D remains ambiguous. V was cut by 5 bases and J by 0 bases, with 10 bases left in between. This CDR3 is built from 13 residues. Germline loops: CDR1 GTSNPN, CDR2 SVGIG (reference sequence). CDR3 residues: CAWAPSMNTEAFF. The CDR3 DNA reads as TGTGCCTGGGCTCCGTCTATGAACACTGAAGCTTTCTTT.

This clone has only one observation. The genes are TRBV2 and TRBJ1-1, with 7 bases aligning to TRBD1. CDR1 SNHLY and CDR2 FYNNEI come from the germline V gene. Trimming cost V 6 bases and J 6 bases; bases outside gene matches: 10. The CDR3 runs 14 residues. CDR3 in amino acids: CASRKLGTAPEAFF. The CDR3, as DNA: TGTGCCAGCAGAAAGCTAGGGACAGCTCCTGAAGCTTTCTTT.

This clone occurred a few times. The V and J genes are TRBV7-2 and TRBJ1-2, with D uncertain. V was clipped by 2 bases and J by 2 bases, with 9 bases between them. Germline V gene lookup returns CDR1 SGHTA and CDR2 FQGNSA. This CDR3 has 14 residues. The chain's CDR3 is CASSLYSNNYGYTF. The CDR3 DNA reads TGTGCCAGCAGCTTATACAGCAACAACTATGGCTACACCTTC.

The rearrangement uses TRBV2 and TRBJ1-5; D is possibly TRBD1 (5 bases). This CDR3 is 13 amino acids long. The V gene lost 7 bases and the J gene lost 6 bases, with 13 bases spanning the gap. CDR1 is SNHLY and CDR2 is FYNNEI in the germline V gene. The CDR3 is CASTDVGGQPQHF. CDR3 coding DNA: TGTGCCAGCACTGACGTGGGGGGTCAGCCCCAGCATTTT.

The chain carries TRBV19 and TRBJ2-3; TRBD1 matches 7 bases. Trimming removed 9 bases from V and 6 bases from J; junction bases left unmatched: 9. This CDR3 spans 13 amino acids. CDR1 is LNHDA and CDR2 is SQIVND in the germline V gene (reference sequence). CDR3 protein: CASSDRAGDTQYF. CDR3 nucleotide sequence: TGTGCCAGCTCCGACAGGGCCGGGGATACGCAGTATTTT.

The CDR3 loop reads CAIKQNYGYTF. The CDR3 DNA sequence: TGTGCCATCAAACAAAACTATGGCTACACCTTC. V and J are TRBV10-3 and TRBJ1-2; D not resolved. Germline assignment: CDR1 ENHRY and CDR2 SYGVKD. Trimming cost V 7 bases and J 2 bases, with 5 bases left between them. This CDR3 comprises 11 residues.

This clone occurred a few times. This chain connects TRBV7-6 to TRBJ1-5; no reliable D call. Trimming took 0 bases from V and 4 from J, leaving 16 bases between them. This CDR3 spans 17 amino acids. Germline V gene data show CDR1 as SGHVS and CDR2 as FNYEAQ. The DNA of the CDR3 is TGTGCCAGCAGCTTAGCTGACCTGCGGGCTCTTAATCAGCCCCAGCATTTT. Translation gives CASSLADLRALNQPQHF.

In its sample, this clone was seen a few times. The chain uses TRBV5-1 and TRBJ2-1; 7 bases align to TRBD1. From germline, CDR1 is SGHRS and CDR2 YFSETQ. V lost 4 bases to trimming and J lost 1 base; unmatched junction nucleotides: 2. This CDR3 has 14 amino acids. CDR3 coding DNA: TGCGCCAGCAGCCTACAGGGGTCCTACAATGAGCAGTTCTTC. It yields the protein CASSLQGSYNEQFF.

In this sample, this clone turned up a few times. V usage is TRBV10-3 and J usage is TRBJ1-6; no reliable D call. Germline V gene lookup returns CDR1 ENHRY and CDR2 SYGVKD. V was pared by 3 bases and J by 6 bases, with 15 bases between. CDR3 length: 16 residues. CDR3 DNA sequence: TGTGCCATCAGTGAAGGTAGAGGCCTCGCTAATTCACCCCTCCACTTT. Amino acid sequence: CAISEGRGLANSPLHF.

The chain employs TRBV7-2 and TRBJ2-5; D gene unclear. CDR3 length: 12 amino acids. The germline V gene has CDR1 SGHTA and CDR2 FQGNSA. V was trimmed by 2 bases and J by 5 bases, leaving 6 bases between them. The CDR3 region is CASSLSVETQYF. The CDR3, as DNA: TGTGCCAGCAGCTTATCTGTTGAGACCCAGTACTTC.

This clone has only a few counts. This chain joins TRBV28 and TRBJ2-7; tentative D call: TRBD2 (6 bases). The CDR3 consists of 15 residues. The V gene lost 6 bases and the J gene lost 0 bases, with 15 bases spanning the gap. CDR1 is MDHEN, CDR2 SYDVKM, per germline. This CDR3 reads CASSPGTSSSYEQYF. The CDR3 nucleotides are TGTGCCAGCAGCCCCGGGACTTCGAGCTCCTACGAGCAGTACTTC.

This clone was seen only a few times. The chain recombines TRBV5-1 with TRBJ2-1, with 13 bases fitting TRBD2. Germline loops: CDR1 SGHRS, CDR2 YFSETQ. CDR3 length: 15 amino acids. V lost 5 bases, J lost 7 bases, and 6 bases stayed unmatched. CDR3 residues: CASSILAGGQNEQFF. DNA of the CDR3: TGCGCCAGCAGTATACTAGCGGGGGGGCAGAATGAGCAGTTCTTC.